This T cell receptor (beta chain) was observed in a study of blood T cell repertoires in COVID-19. In the study overall: Sample material is recorded as cDNA or gDNA derived from T cells, B-cell-depleted T cells, or PBMCs.

As handled by the study authors: For nucleated cells, counts were estimated from reference gene primer amplification. Only in-frame clones appear in the TCRdb table, and some are missing; sequencing was by immunoSEQ multiplex PCR. V and J calls plus clone size are reproduced from that table; the DNA served to infer D and trimming. The sample includes approximately 120,000 clones, just under 90% of them seen just once. This TCR came from a human donor in a cohort sampled during active COVID-19. Sequencing was done on a sample of peripheral blood.

This CDR3 reads CASSRTATYEQYF. The CDR3 nucleotides are TGTGCCAGCTCACGGACAGCGACATACGAGCAGTACTTC. The rearrangement uses TRBV18 and TRBJ2-7, with D perhaps TRBD1 (6 bases). V was trimmed by 4 bases and J by 4 bases, leaving 11 bases between them. The CDR3 spans 13 residues. Germline loops: CDR1 KGHSH, CDR2 LQKENI.